The T cell receptor (beta chain) described here comes from a study of cytomegalovirus exposure and HLA in healthy donors. Concerning this clone itself: Its antigen remains unknown. The junction shows a germline mismatch at one end, possibly a read error.

Both 60 Vbeta primers and 13 Jbeta primers went into the PCR. Profiled with immunoSEQ multiplex PCR; TCRdb holds only in-frame clones, not every one. The sample contains some 110,000 clones, 80% to 85% of which appear only once. Study-wide results and limits: 164 TCR beta chains were listed as cytomegalovirus-associated.

The V gene's germline CDR1 is LGHNA and CDR2 YSLEER. The CDR3 is 16 amino acids. The chain links TRBV4-3 to TRBJ2-6; the D gene is possibly TRBD2 (6 bases). Material: PBMCs. This TCR was recovered from a man aged 30 to 45 in good health and CMV-seronegative. This CDR3 is CASSQEAGSGANGLTF. DNA of the CDR3: TGCGCCAGCAGCCAAGAAGCGGGTTCTGGGGCCAACGGCCTGACTTTC.